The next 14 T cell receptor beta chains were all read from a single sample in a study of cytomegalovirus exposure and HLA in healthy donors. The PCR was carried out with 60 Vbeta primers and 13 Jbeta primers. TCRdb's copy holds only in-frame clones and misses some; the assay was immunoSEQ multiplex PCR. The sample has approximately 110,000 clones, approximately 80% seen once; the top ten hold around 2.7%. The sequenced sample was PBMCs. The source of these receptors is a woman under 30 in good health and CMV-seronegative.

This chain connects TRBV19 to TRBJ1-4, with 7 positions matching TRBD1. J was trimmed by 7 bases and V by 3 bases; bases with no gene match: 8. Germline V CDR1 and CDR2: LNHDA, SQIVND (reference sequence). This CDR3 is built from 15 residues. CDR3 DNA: TGTGCCAGTAGTATCCTAGGGGCAGGGGGTGAAAAACTGTTTTTT. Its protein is CASSILGAGGEKLFF.

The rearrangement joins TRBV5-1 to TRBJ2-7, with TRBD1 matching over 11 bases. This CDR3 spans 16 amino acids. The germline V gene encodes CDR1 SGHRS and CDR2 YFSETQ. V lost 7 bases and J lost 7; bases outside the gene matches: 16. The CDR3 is CASQERSGTGGPEQYF. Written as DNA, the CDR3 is TGCGCCAGCCAGGAGAGATCCGGGACAGGGGGGCCGGAGCAGTACTTC.

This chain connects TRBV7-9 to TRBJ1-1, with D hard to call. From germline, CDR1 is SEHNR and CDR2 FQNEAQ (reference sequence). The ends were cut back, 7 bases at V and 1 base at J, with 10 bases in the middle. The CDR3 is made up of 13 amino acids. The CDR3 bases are TGTGCCAGCACCAGATCGGGGAACACTGAAGCTTTCTTT. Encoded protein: CASTRSGNTEAFF. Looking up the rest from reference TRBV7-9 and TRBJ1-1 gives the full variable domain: DTGVSQNPRHKITKRGQNVTFRCDPISEHNRLYWYRQTLGQGPEFLTYFQNEAQLEKSRLLSDRFSAERPKGSFSTLEIQRTEQGDSAMYLCASTRSGNTEAFFGQGTRLTVV.

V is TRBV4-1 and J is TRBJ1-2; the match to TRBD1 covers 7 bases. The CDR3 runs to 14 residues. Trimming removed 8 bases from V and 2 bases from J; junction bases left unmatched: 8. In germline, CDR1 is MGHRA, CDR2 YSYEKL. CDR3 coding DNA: TGCGCCAGCGCCAGAGGGGGCGCGAACTATGGCTACACCTTC. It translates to CASARGGANYGYTF.

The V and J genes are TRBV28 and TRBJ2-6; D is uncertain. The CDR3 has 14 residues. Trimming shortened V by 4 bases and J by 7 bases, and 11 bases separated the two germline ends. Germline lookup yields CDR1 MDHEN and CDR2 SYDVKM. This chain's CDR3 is CASSSPRSANVLTF. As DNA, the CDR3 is TGTGCCAGCAGTTCCCCCCGAAGCGCCAACGTCCTGACTTTC.

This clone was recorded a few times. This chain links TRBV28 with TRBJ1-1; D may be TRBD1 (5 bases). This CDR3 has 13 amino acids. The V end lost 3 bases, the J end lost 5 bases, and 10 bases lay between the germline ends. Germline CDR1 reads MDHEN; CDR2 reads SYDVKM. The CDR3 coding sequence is TGTGCCAGCAGTTTGGGGGGTTTTACTGAAGCTTTCTTT. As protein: CASSLGGFTEAFF.

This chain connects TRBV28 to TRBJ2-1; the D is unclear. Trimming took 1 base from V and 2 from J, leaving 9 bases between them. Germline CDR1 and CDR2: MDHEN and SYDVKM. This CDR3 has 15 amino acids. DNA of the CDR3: TGTGCCAGCAGTTTATCTAGTAACCCCTACAATGAGCAGTTCTTC. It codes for CASSLSSNPYNEQFF.

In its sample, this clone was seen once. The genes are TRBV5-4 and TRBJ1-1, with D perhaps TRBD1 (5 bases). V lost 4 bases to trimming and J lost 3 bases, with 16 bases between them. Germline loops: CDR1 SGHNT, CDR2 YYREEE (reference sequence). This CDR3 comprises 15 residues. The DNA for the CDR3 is TGTGCCAGCAGCCCGGACATCCTCCGGGACACTGAAGCTTTCTTT. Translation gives CASSPDILRDTEAFF. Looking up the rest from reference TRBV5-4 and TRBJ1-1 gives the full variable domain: ETGVTQSPTHLIKTRGQQVTLRCSSQSGHNTVSWYQQALGQGPQFIFQYYREEENGRGNFPPRFSGLQFPNYSSELNVNALELDDSALYLCASSPDILRDTEAFFGQGTRLTVV.

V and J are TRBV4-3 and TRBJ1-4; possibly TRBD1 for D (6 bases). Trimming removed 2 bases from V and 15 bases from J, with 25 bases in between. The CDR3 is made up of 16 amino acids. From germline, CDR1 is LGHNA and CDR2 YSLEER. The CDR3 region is CASSQFWGAGRGGMFF. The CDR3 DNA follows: TGCGCCAGCAGCCAATTTTGGGGGGCTGGGAGGGGGGGGATGTTTTTT.

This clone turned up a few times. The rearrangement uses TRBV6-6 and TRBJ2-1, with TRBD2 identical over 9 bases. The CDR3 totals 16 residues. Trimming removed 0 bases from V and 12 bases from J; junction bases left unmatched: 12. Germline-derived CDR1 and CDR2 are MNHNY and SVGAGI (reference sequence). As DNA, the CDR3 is TGTGCCAGCAGTTACTCGACAGCGGGGGGAGTCCAGGGGCAGTTCTTC. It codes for CASSYSTAGGVQGQFF.

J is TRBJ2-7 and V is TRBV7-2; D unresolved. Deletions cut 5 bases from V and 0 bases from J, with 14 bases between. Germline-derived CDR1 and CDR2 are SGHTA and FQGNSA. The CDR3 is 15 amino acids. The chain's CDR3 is CASSLTSSSSYEQYF. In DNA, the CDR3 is TGTGCCAGCAGCCTAACGTCGTCTAGCTCCTACGAGCAGTACTTC. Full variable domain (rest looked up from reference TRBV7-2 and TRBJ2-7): GAGVSQSPSNKVTEKGKDVELRCDPISGHTALYWYRQSLGQGLEFLIYFQGNSAPDKSGLPSDRFSAERTGGSVSTLTIQRTQQEDSAVYLCASSLTSSSSYEQYFGPGTRLTVT.

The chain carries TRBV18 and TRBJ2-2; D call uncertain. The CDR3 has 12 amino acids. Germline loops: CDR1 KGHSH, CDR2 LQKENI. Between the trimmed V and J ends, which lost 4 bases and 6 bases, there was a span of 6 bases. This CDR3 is CASSQQAGELFF. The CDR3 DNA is TGTGCCAGCTCACAACAAGCCGGGGAGCTGTTTTTT.

CDR3 nucleotide sequence: TGTGCCAGCAGCTTCTCTAGCAATCAGCCCCAGCATTTT. It codes for CASSFSSNQPQHF. The rearrangement links TRBV7-2 to TRBJ1-5; D is unresolved. This CDR3 is 13 amino acids long. V lost 3 bases, J lost 0 bases, and 3 bases lay in between. Looked up from germline, CDR1 is SGHTA and CDR2 is FQGNSA.

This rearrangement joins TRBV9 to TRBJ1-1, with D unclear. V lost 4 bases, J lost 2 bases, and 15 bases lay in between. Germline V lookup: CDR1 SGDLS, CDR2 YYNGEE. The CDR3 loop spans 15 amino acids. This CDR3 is CASSPRPGLNTEAFF. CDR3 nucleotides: TGTGCCAGCAGCCCCCGGCCAGGACTTAACACTGAAGCTTTCTTT.